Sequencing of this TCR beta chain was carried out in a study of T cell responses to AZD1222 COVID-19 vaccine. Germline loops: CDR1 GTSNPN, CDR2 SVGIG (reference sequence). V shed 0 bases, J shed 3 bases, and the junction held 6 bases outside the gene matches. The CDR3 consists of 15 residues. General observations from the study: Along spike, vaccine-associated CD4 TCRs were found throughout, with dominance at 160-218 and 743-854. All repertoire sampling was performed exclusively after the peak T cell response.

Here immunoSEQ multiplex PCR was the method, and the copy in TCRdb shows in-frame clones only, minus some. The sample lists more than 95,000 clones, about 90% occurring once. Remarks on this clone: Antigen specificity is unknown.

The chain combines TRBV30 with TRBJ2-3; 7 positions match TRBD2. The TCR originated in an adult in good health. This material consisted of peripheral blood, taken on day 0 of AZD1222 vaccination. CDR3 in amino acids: CAWSVQAGVTDTQYF. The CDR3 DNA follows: TGTGCCTGGAGTGTACAGGCGGGGGTTACAGATACGCAGTATTTT.